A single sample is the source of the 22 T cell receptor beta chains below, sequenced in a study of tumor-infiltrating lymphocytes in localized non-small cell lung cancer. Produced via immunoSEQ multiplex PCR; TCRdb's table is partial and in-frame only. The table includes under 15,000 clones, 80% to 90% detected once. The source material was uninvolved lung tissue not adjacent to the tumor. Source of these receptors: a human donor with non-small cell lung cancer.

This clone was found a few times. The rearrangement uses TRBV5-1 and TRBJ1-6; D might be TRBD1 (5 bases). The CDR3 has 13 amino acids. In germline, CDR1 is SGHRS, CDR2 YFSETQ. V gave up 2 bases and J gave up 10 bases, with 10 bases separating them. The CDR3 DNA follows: TGCGCCAGCAGCTTATCAGGGAGGTCACCCCTCCACTTT. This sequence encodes CASSLSGRSPLHF.

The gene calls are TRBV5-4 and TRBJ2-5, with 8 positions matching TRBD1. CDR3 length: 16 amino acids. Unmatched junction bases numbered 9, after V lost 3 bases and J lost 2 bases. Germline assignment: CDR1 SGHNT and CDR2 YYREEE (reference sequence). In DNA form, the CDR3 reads TGTGCCAGCAGCTCACAATTTGGACAGGGACAAGAGACCCAGTACTTC. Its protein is CASSSQFGQGQETQYF.

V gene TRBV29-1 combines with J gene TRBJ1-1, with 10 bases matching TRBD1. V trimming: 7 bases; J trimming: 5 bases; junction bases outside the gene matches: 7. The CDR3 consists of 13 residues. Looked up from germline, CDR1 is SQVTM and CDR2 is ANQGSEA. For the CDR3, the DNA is TGCAGCGCGTCCGGGACAGGGGAGACTGAAGCTTTCTTT. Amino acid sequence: CSASGTGETEAFF.

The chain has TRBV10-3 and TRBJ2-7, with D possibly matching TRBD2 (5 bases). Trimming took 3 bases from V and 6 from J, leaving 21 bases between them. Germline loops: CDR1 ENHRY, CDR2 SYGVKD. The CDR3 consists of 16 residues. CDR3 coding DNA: TGTGCCATCAGTGATTCTACGGGATTCTCAGTGGGCGAGCAGTACTTC. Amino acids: CAISDSTGFSVGEQYF.

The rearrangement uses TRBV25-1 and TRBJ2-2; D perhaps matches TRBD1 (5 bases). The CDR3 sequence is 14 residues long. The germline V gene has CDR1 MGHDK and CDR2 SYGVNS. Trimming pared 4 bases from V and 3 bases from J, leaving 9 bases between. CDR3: CASSAQGDTGELFF. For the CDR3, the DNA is TGTGCCAGCAGTGCCCAGGGTGACACCGGGGAGCTGTTTTTT. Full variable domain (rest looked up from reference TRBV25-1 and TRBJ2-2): EADIYQTPRYLVIGTGKKITLECSQTMGHDKMYWYQQDPGMELHLIHYSYGVNSTEKGDLSSESTVSRIRTEHFPLTLESARPSHTSQYLCASSAQGDTGELFFGEGSRLTVL.

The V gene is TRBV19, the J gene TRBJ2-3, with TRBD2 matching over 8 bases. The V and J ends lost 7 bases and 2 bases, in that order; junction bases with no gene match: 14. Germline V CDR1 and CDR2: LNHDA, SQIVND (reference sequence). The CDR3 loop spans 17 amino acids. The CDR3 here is CASTAKWVAGNTDTQYF. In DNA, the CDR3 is TGTGCCAGTACCGCTAAATGGGTAGCGGGGAACACAGATACGCAGTATTTT. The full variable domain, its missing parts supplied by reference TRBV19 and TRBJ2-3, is DGGITQSPKYLFRKEGQNVTLSCEQNLNHDAMYWYRQDPGQGLRLIYYSQIVNDFQKGDIAEGYSVSREKKESFPLTVTSAQKNPTAFYLCASTAKWVAGNTDTQYFGPGTRLTVL.

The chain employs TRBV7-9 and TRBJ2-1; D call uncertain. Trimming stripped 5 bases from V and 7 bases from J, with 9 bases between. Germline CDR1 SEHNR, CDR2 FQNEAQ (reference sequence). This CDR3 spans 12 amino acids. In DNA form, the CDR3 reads TGTGCCAGCAGCCCTGGGTGGAATGAGCAGTTCTTC. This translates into CASSPGWNEQFF.

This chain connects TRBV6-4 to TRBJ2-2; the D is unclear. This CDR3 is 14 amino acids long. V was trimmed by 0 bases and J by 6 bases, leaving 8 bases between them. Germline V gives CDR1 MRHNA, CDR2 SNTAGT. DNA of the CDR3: TGTGCCAGCAGTGACTCGAATAGTCCCGGGGAGCTGTTTTTT. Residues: CASSDSNSPGELFF.

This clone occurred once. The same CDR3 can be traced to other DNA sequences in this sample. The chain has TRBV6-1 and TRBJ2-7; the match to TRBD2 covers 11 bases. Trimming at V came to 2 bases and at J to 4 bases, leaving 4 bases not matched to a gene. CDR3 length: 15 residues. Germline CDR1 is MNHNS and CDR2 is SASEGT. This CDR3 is CASSESTSGSYEQYF. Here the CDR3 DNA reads TGTGCCAGCAGTGAAAGCACTAGCGGGAGTTACGAGCAGTACTTC.

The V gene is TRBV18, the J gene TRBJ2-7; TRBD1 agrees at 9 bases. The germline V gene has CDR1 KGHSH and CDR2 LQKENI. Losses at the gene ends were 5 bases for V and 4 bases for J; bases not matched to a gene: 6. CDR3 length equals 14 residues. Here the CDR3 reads CASSTGTGTYEQYF. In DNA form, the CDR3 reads TGTGCCAGCTCAACCGGGACAGGGACTTACGAGCAGTACTTC.

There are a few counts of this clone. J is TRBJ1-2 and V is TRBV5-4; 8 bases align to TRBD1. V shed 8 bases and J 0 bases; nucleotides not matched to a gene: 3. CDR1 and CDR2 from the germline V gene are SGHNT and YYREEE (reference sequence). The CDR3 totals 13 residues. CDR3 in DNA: TGTGCCAGTCGACAGGGGACTAACTATGGCTACACCTTC. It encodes CASRQGTNYGYTF. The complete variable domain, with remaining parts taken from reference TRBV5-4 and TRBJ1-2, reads ETGVTQSPTHLIKTRGQQVTLRCSSQSGHNTVSWYQQALGQGPQFIFQYYREEENGRGNFPPRFSGLQFPNYSSELNVNALELDDSALYLCASRQGTNYGYTFGSGTRLTVV.

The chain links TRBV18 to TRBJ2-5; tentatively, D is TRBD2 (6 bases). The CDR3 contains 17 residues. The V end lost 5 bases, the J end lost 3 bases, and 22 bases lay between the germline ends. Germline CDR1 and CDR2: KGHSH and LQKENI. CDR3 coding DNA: TGTGCCAGCTCATCCTCCGGAGGGAAACATTTGGAAGAGACCCAGTACTTC. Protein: CASSSSGGKHLEETQYF.

In DNA, the CDR3 is TGTGCCAGCAGTGCTGGGACTAGCGGGGGGGCAAGGACAGATACGCAGTATTTT. This sequence encodes CASSAGTSGGARTDTQYF. This chain joins TRBV2 and TRBJ2-3, with 16 bases aligning to TRBD2. The CDR3 runs 18 residues. Trimming removed 4 bases from V and 3 bases from J; junction bases left unmatched: 7. In germline, CDR1 is SNHLY, CDR2 FYNNEI.

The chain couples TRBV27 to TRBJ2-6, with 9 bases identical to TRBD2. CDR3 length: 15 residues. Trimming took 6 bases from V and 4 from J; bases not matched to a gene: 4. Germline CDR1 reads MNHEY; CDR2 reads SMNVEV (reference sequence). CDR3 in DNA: TGTGCCAGCAGGTTAGCGGGAGCCGGGGCCAACGTCCTGACTTTC. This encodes CASRLAGAGANVLTF.

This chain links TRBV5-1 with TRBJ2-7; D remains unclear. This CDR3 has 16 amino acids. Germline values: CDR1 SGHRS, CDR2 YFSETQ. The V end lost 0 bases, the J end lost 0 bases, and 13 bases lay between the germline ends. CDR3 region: CASSLGEDLSSYEQYF. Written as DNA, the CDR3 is TGCGCCAGCAGCTTGGGTGAGGATCTAAGCTCCTACGAGCAGTACTTC.

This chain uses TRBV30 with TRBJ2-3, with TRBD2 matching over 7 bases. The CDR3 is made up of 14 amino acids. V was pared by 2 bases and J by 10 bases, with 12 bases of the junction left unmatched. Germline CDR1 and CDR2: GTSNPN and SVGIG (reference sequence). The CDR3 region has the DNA TGTGCCTGGAGTATACCGGGACTAATGTCGGCGCAGTATTTT. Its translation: CAWSIPGLMSAQYF.

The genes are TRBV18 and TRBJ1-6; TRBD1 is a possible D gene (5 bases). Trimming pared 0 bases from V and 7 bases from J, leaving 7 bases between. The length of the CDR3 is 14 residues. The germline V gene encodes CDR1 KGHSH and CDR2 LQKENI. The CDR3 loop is CASSPPGGNSPLHF. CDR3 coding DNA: TGTGCCAGCTCACCACCGGGGGGGAATTCACCCCTCCACTTT.

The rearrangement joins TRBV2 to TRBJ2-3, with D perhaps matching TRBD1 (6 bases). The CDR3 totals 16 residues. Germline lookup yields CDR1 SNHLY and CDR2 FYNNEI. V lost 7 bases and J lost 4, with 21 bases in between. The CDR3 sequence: CASNPGQPVAADTQYF. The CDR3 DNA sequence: TGTGCCAGCAACCCGGGACAACCTGTTGCGGCAGATACGCAGTATTTT.

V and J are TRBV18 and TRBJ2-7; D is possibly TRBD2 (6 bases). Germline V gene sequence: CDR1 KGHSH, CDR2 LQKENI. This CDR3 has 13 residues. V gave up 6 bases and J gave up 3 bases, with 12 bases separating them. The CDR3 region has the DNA TGTGCCAGCTCCGGGACTTCAGACTACGAGCAGTACTTC. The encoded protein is CASSGTSDYEQYF.

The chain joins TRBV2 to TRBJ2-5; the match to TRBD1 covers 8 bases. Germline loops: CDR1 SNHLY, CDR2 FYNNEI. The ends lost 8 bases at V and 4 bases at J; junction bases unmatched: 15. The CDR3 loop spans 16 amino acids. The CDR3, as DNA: TGTGCCAGCTCCGCCCTGGGACAGGCAGGTCGAGAGACCCAGTACTTC. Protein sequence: CASSALGQAGRETQYF.

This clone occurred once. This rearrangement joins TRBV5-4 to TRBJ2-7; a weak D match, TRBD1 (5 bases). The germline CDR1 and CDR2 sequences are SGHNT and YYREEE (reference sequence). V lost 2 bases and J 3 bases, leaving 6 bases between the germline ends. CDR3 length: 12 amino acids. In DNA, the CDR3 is TGTGCCAGCAGCTTTACAGGCTACGAGCAGTACTTC. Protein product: CASSFTGYEQYF. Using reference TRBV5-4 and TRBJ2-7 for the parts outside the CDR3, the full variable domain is ETGVTQSPTHLIKTRGQQVTLRCSSQSGHNTVSWYQQALGQGPQFIFQYYREEENGRGNFPPRFSGLQFPNYSSELNVNALELDDSALYLCASSFTGYEQYFGPGTRLTVT.

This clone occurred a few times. DNA for the CDR3: TGTGCCAGCAGTGAGGACGGGGGGCTGGGCTCCTACGAGCAGTACTTC. Its translation is CASSEDGGLGSYEQYF. The chain employs TRBV6-1 and TRBJ2-7, with D perhaps matching TRBD2 (7 bases). The CDR3 runs to 16 residues. V was cut by 3 bases and J by 0 bases, with 15 bases left in between. Germline CDR1 MNHNS, CDR2 SASEGT.